Listed below are T cell receptor beta chains from one sample, sequenced in a study of blood T cell repertoires in COVID-19. The data were produced by immunoSEQ multiplex PCR, yet TCRdb's version contains in-frame clones alone and is incomplete. In the table there are about 140,000 clones, 85% to 90% of which are singletons. Sequencing used peripheral blood. The origin of the receptors is a man in his forties or fifties with active or convalescent COVID-19. Both conserved end residues are part of each CDR3. Each record gives: D gene, J gene, clone size, V gene, CDR3 DNA, CDR3 protein. The D gene is left open where the match is weak. Where a row states a size, it is once, few, many or the class of an expanded clone; other rows omit it.

>NA|TRBJ2-7|NA|TRBV18
TGTGCCAGCTCACCTGCAGGGACATACGAGCAGTACTTC
CASSPAGTYEQYF
>TRBD2|TRBJ2-7|NA|TRBV3-1/TRBV3-2
TGTGCCAGCAGCCGAAGTCGTGGGAGGGGTGAGCAGTACTTC
CASSRSRGRGEQYF
>NA|TRBJ1-1|NA|TRBV14
TGTGCCAGCAGCCAGTTCCAGGGAACTGAAGCTTTCTTT
CASSQFQGTEAFF
>TRBD2|TRBJ2-2|NA|TRBV6-1
TGTGCCAGCAGTGAAGTTAGGACTAGCGGATGGAACACCGGGGAGCTGTTTTTT
CASSEVRTSGWNTGELFF
>TRBD1|TRBJ2-1|NA|TRBV4-1
TGCGCCAGCAGCCAAGAGGGGACAGGGGGCAATGAGCAGTTCTTC
CASSQEGTGGNEQFF
>TRBD1|TRBJ2-3|NA|TRBV24-1
TGTGCCACCAGTGACAGGGACAGGGACATGACAGATACGCAGTATTTT
CATSDRDRDMTDTQYF
>TRBD2|TRBJ2-7|NA|TRBV13
TGTGCCAGCAGCTTAAGCCCCACGGGAGGTCCCTACGAGCAGTACTTC
CASSLSPTGGPYEQYF
>TRBD2|TRBJ2-3|NA|TRBV10-3
TGTGCCATCAGTGCTAGCGGGATGACAGATACGCAGTATTTT
CAISASGMTDTQYF
>TRBD2|TRBJ2-3|NA|TRBV25-1
TGTGCCAGCAGTGACACTAGCGGGAGGCCAGGAGATACGCAGTATTTT
CASSDTSGRPGDTQYF
>TRBD2|TRBJ2-1|many|TRBV4-1
TGCGCCAGCAGCCAAGCGACTAGCGGGAGAACTTACGAGCAGTTCTTC
CASSQATSGRTYEQFF
>NA|TRBJ1-1|NA|TRBV18
TGTGCCAGCTCACCTGAACGGGACACTGAAGCTTTCTTT
CASSPERDTEAFF
>TRBD1|TRBJ1-6|NA|TRBV2
TGTGCCAGCAGAGACAGGGTTAATTCACCCCTCCACTTT
CASRDRVNSPLHF
>NA|TRBJ2-7|NA|TRBV19
TGTGCCAGTAGTATAGATCTTGGACAGTGGTCCTACGAGCAGTACTTC
CASSIDLGQWSYEQYF
>TRBD1|TRBJ2-1|NA|TRBV7-9
TGTGCCAGCAGCCCTAACGACAGGGTCAATGAGCAGTTCTTC
CASSPNDRVNEQFF
>NA|TRBJ2-2|once|TRBV5-1
TGCGCCAGCAGCGGGGGACAATACACCGGGGAGCTGTTTTTT
CASSGGQYTGELFF
>NA|TRBJ1-1|NA|TRBV18
TGTGCCAGCTCACCGGGGATGGGACAGAACACTGAAGCTTTCTTT
CASSPGMGQNTEAFF
>NA|TRBJ1-1|NA|TRBV5-6
TGTGCCAGCAGCTTGGTTCAGGGTGGAGCTTTCTTT
CASSLVQGGAFF
>TRBD2|TRBJ2-1|NA|TRBV18
TGTGCCAGCTCACAAGGACTAGCGGGAGGGAATGAGCAGTTCTTC
CASSQGLAGGNEQFF
>TRBD1|TRBJ1-4|NA|TRBV6-1
TGTGCCAGCAGTGAACGGACAGGGGTAACTAATGAAAAACTGTTTTTT
CASSERTGVTNEKLFF
>NA|TRBJ2-2|NA|TRBV5-1
TGCGCCAGCAGCTTGACAGGGAAGGGCACCGGGGAGCTGTTTTTT
CASSLTGKGTGELFF
>NA|TRBJ2-1|NA|TRBV18
TGTGCCAGCTCACGGAGCGGCGAGCAGTTCTTC
CASSRSGEQFF
>NA|TRBJ2-1|NA|TRBV29-1
TGCAGCGTTGAAGCTCAGGGGCAGCGCTCCTCCTACAATGAGCAGTTCTTC
CSVEAQGQRSSYNEQFF
>NA|TRBJ1-5|NA|TRBV18
TGTGCCAGCTCACCTACAGCGGTAAGCAATCAGCCCCAGCATTTT
CASSPTAVSNQPQHF
>NA|TRBJ1-6|NA|TRBV28
TGTGCCAGCAGTTCGGGTCCCCTGCCCCTCCACTTT
CASSSGPLPLHF
>NA|TRBJ1-6|NA|TRBV19
TGTGCCAGTAGTACCGAAGCACAGGGATTCAATTCACCCCTCCACTTT
CASSTEAQGFNSPLHF
>NA|TRBJ2-1|NA|TRBV6-5
TGTGCCAGCTTTGGCAGGGGAAACAATGAGCAGTTCTTC
CASFGRGNNEQFF
>TRBD2|TRBJ2-1|NA|TRBV28
TGTGCCAGCAGGCGACAGGGAGGACTAGCGGGAGAAAATAATGAGCAGTTCTTC
CASRRQGGLAGENNEQFF
>NA|TRBJ2-7|NA|TRBV5-1
TGCGCCAGCAGCTCCGGCGGGGCACTCACCTACGAGCAGTACTTC
CASSSGGALTYEQYF
>TRBD2|TRBJ2-3|NA|TRBV28
TGTGCCAGCCGGACTAGCGGTCGCACAGATACGCAGTATTTT
CASRTSGRTDTQYF
>NA|TRBJ1-3|NA|TRBV5-6
TGTGCCAGCAGCTTGAGGCAGGCGGGGAGGAACGGAAACACCATATATTTT
CASSLRQAGRNGNTIYF
>NA|TRBJ1-2|NA|TRBV5-6
TGTGCCAGCATAAGTTGGACAGCCGGCAACTATGGCTACACCTTC
CASISWTAGNYGYTF
>TRBD1|TRBJ1-1|NA|TRBV10-3
TGTGCCATCAGGCAGTCAGGGACAGGAAGACACACTGAAGCTTTCTTT
CAIRQSGTGRHTEAFF
>NA|TRBJ2-2|NA|TRBV30
TGTGCCTGGAGTAGGCCAGGGCTTAAGGGCACCGGGGAGCTGTTTTTT
CAWSRPGLKGTGELFF
>TRBD1|TRBJ2-5|NA|TRBV9
TGTGCCAGCAGCCCCTGGACAGGGAACGGTCGAGAGACCCAGTACTTC
CASSPWTGNGRETQYF
>TRBD1|TRBJ2-5|NA|TRBV11-1
TGTGCCAGCAGCTTAGGGGACAGGGTTATGAAGACCCAGTACTTC
CASSLGDRVMKTQYF
>TRBD2|TRBJ2-3|once|TRBV4-1
TGCGCCAGCAGCCAAGATGGGTTAGCGGGAGATCAAGCCCCTTTCACAGATACGCAGTATTTT
CASSQDGLAGDQAPFTDTQYF
>NA|TRBJ1-5|NA|TRBV28
TGTGCCAGCAGTTTAATAGTGGAGAATCAGCCCCAGCATTTT
CASSLIVENQPQHF
>TRBD2|TRBJ2-3|NA|TRBV3-1/TRBV3-2
TGTGCCAGCAGCCAAGTAGTCGAGCGGGAGGGCCGGAGCACAGATACGCAGTATTTT
CASSQVVEREGRSTDTQYF
>TRBD1|TRBJ1-1|once|TRBV19
TGTGCCAGCAGAGGACAGGGAGGATACACTGAAGCTTTCTTT
CASRGQGGYTEAFF
>TRBD1|TRBJ1-6|NA|TRBV5-1
TGCGCCAGCAGCTCAGGAGGGACAGCTGATTCACCCCTCCACTTT
CASSSGGTADSPLHF
>TRBD2|TRBJ2-7|NA|TRBV10-2
TGCGCCAGCCGACTAGCGGGACCCTCCTACGAGCAGTACTTC
CASRLAGPSYEQYF
>NA|TRBJ1-5|NA|TRBV15
TGTGCCACCACTACTCGGGGAGAGGGCAATCAGCCCCAGCATTTT
CATTTRGEGNQPQHF
>NA|TRBJ1-5|few|TRBV11-2
TGTGCCAGCAGCTTAGGAGATTCAGGGGGCAATCAGCCCCAGCATTTT
CASSLGDSGGNQPQHF
>NA|TRBJ1-2|NA|TRBV19
TGTGCCAGTAGTATAGGGGACATCGGTGGAAGCTACACCTTC
CASSIGDIGGSYTF